The rows below give T cell receptor beta chains drawn from one sample of a study of cytomegalovirus exposure and HLA in healthy donors. Produced via immunoSEQ multiplex PCR; TCRdb's table is partial and in-frame only. The profile shows about 140,000 clones, about 94% of them singletons. The specimen was PBMCs. The receptors shown here come from a man younger than 35 in good health and CMV-seropositive. CDR3s include the opening cysteine and the closing phenylalanine or tryptophan. A D gene is named only where the DNA matches it firmly. Only part of the rows carry a size: once, few, many, or a class if the clone is expanded.

v_gene	abundance	j_gene	d_gene	CDR3nt	CDR3aa
TRBV6-5	-	TRBJ2-7	-	TGTGCCAGCAGTTCTCAGGCTTTCGAGCAGTACTTC	CASSSQAFEQYF
TRBV2	once	TRBJ2-5	-	TGTGCCAGCAGTGATGGCAGGGGCGGGCTGGGGGAGACCCAGTACTTC	CASSDGRGGLGETQYF
TRBV28	-	TRBJ2-3	-	TGTGCCAGCAGTTTAACGAGCGGGAGCACAGATACGCAGTATTTT	CASSLTSGSTDTQYF
TRBV28	-	TRBJ1-5	TRBD1	TGTGCCAGCAGTTCCGGACAGGAATATCAGCCCCAGCATTTT	CASSSGQEYQPQHF
TRBV28	-	TRBJ1-3	-	TGTGCCAGCAGTTTGGATTTCGGGGTCCTCAGTTCTGGAAACACCATATATTTT	CASSLDFGVLSSGNTIYF
TRBV10-2	-	TRBJ1-2	TRBD1	TGCGCCAGCAGTGAGTCGTCACAGGGGGCTCTCTATGGCTACACCTTC	CASSESSQGALYGYTF
TRBV1	few	TRBJ2-5	-	TGCACCAGCAGCCAAGAAACTGGCGGGAGGGCCCGGGAGACCCAGTACTTC	CTSSQETGGRARETQYF
TRBV5-4	-	TRBJ2-1	-	TGTGCCAGCAGCTTCGGGGACTCAGGTTTCGGAGGGGTTTACAATGAGCAGTTCTTC	CASSFGDSGFGGVYNEQFF
TRBV10-3	-	TRBJ1-4	-	TGTGCCACACGACGGGACTTTAATGAAAAACTGTTTTTT	CATRRDFNEKLFF
TRBV7-6	-	TRBJ2-1	TRBD2	TGTGCCAGCAGCTCTTCCCCGGGACTAGCGGACAATGAGCAGTTCTTC	CASSSSPGLADNEQFF
TRBV7-3	-	TRBJ2-3	TRBD2	TGTGCCAGCAGCTTAATGGGGTCGACTAGCCCAGATACGCAGTATTTT	CASSLMGSTSPDTQYF
TRBV10-1	-	TRBJ2-3	-	TGCGCCAGCGGGAGCTTGGGCCCTAGTGCTACGTATACGCAGTATTTT	CASGSLGPSATYTQYF
TRBV6-1	-	TRBJ1-5	TRBD1	TGTGCCAGCAGTGAATTGGGGACAGGTAGCAATCAGCCCCAGCATTTT	CASSELGTGSNQPQHF
TRBV28	once	TRBJ1-5	-	TGTGCCAGCAGTTTATTGCCAGGTTTCAATCAGCCCCAGCATTTT	CASSLLPGFNQPQHF
TRBV6-6	-	TRBJ2-3	-	TGTGCCAGCCTTTCTATGGCCAGCGGGGATACGCAGTATTTT	CASLSMASGDTQYF
TRBV6-1	-	TRBJ2-7	TRBD2	TGTGCCAGCAGTGGAGGGGCGGGAGGGCCCCACGAGCAGTACTTC	CASSGGAGGPHEQYF
TRBV9	-	TRBJ2-3	-	TGTGCCAGCAGCGCCATCACAGATACGCAGTATTTT	CASSAITDTQYF
TRBV19	-	TRBJ2-2	TRBD2	TGTGCCAGTAGACTAGCGGGAGCCGGGGAGCTGTTTTTT	CASRLAGAGELFF
TRBV30	-	TRBJ1-2	-	TGTGCCGAAGGGGGGGACCCTGGCTACACCTTC	CAEGGDPGYTF
TRBV7-9	-	TRBJ1-3	-	TGTGCCAGCGGCGGGCAGGACTCTGGAAACACCATATATTTT	CASGGQDSGNTIYF
TRBV19	once	TRBJ1-1	-	TGTGCCAGTAGTATAGGGGGCGGGAGTGAAGCTTTCTTT	CASSIGGGSEAFF
TRBV28	-	TRBJ1-4	-	TGTGCCAGCAGTTTATCCGGGGGGCACGGTAATGAAAAACTGTTTTTT	CASSLSGGHGNEKLFF
TRBV29-1	-	TRBJ2-7	TRBD2	TGCAGCGCCGGGGGCGGGAGGTCCCAGTACTTC	CSAGGGRSQYF
TRBV9	-	TRBJ2-1	-	TGTGCCAGCAGCGTAGACGGGAGCTATGAGCAGTTCTTC	CASSVDGSYEQFF
TRBV7-9	-	TRBJ2-7	TRBD1	TGTGCCAGCAGCCGCCGGGACAGCTTCTACGAGCAGTACTTC	CASSRRDSFYEQYF
TRBV30	once	TRBJ1-6	-	TGTGCCTGGAGTCGAAACAGGGCTGAATCACCCCTCCACTTT	CAWSRNRAESPLHF
TRBV7-2	-	TRBJ1-1	TRBD1	TGTGCCAGCAGCCTTTTTGGGGCCGGGACAGGGTGGACTGAAGCTTTCTTT	CASSLFGAGTGWTEAFF
TRBV4-2	-	TRBJ1-2	-	TGTGCCAGCAGCCAAGTGGGATCAGGGTCATTTGGTGGCTACACCTTC	CASSQVGSGSFGGYTF
TRBV18	-	TRBJ1-4	TRBD1	TGTGCCAGCTCACCACGGGACAGGGCTAATGAAAAACTGTTTTTT	CASSPRDRANEKLFF
TRBV14	once	TRBJ2-3	-	TGTGCCAGCAGCCAAGAGATGCTATCCACAGATACGCAGTATTTT	CASSQEMLSTDTQYF
TRBV4-1	-	TRBJ1-1	-	TGCGCCAGCAGCCAAGTCCTCGGGGGGGGAACTGAAGCTTTCTTT	CASSQVLGGGTEAFF
TRBV5-4	-	TRBJ2-7	-	TGTGCCAGCAGCTCCGTGACTAGCTACGAGCAGTACTTC	CASSSVTSYEQYF
TRBV7-3	-	TRBJ1-5	-	TGTGCCAGCAGCTGGAGAGGGAAACAGCCCCAGCATTTT	CASSWRGKQPQHF
TRBV4-1	-	TRBJ2-3	TRBD1	TGCGCCAGCACACAGGGGGCGAGCACAGATACGCAGTATTTT	CASTQGASTDTQYF
TRBV5-1	once	TRBJ1-4	-	TGCGCCAGCAACGGGACAACCCACCCAACTAATGAAAAACTGTTTTTT	CASNGTTHPTNEKLFF
TRBV2	-	TRBJ2-7	TRBD1	TGTGCCAGCAGTGTACTCGGGACAGGGTCCTACGAGCAGTACTTC	CASSVLGTGSYEQYF
TRBV2	once	TRBJ2-3	-	TGTGCCAGCAGGCGGGACGGCACAGATACGCAGTATTTT	CASRRDGTDTQYF
TRBV18	-	TRBJ2-3	-	TGTGCCAGCTCACCACCGGTCCGGGGAGATACGCAGTATTTT	CASSPPVRGDTQYF
TRBV29-1	-	TRBJ1-2	-	TGCAGCGTCGGTCGGGGGGCCCATGGCTACACCTTC	CSVGRGAHGYTF
TRBV5-1	-	TRBJ2-7	-	TGCGCCAGCAGCTTGGACGGAGCCTACGAGCAGTACTTC	CASSLDGAYEQYF
TRBV4-2	-	TRBJ2-4	TRBD2	TGTGCCAGCAGCCAAGTAGCTAGCGGGGCGGCTAGTCAGTACTTC	CASSQVASGAASQYF
TRBV5-1	-	TRBJ2-5	-	TGCGCCAGCAGCTTGCATTCGGGACAAGAGACCCAGTACTTC	CASSLHSGQETQYF
TRBV2	once	TRBJ2-4	TRBD1	TGTGCCAGCTCGGACAGGGAGGCCAAAAACATTCAGTACTTC	CASSDREAKNIQYF
TRBV30	-	TRBJ1-2	-	TGTGCCTGGAGGGGACTCTACGCTGGCTACACCTTC	CAWRGLYAGYTF
TRBV4-1	-	TRBJ2-4	TRBD2	TGCGCCAGCAGCCAAGGAACTTTAAGCGGGAGTGACATTCAGTACTTC	CASSQGTLSGSDIQYF
TRBV5-1	-	TRBJ2-7	-	TGCGCCAGCAGCCCACAGGCACGGTACGAGCAGTACTTC	CASSPQARYEQYF
TRBV10-3	-	TRBJ2-2	-	TGTGCCATCAGTGAGACCCGGGGCACCGGGGAGCTGTTTTTT	CAISETRGTGELFF
TRBV2	-	TRBJ1-4	-	TGTGCCAGCAGCCCAGGGCCCCCTGAAAAACTGTTTTTT	CASSPGPPEKLFF
TRBV30	-	TRBJ2-3	TRBD2	TGTGCCTGGAGTTCCCCGACTAGCGGGAGTCGTACAGATACGCAGTATTTT	CAWSSPTSGSRTDTQYF
TRBV5-1	-	TRBJ2-3	TRBD1	TGCGCCAGCAGCGAGGGGACAGCCTTTGTCACAGATACGCAGTATTTT	CASSEGTAFVTDTQYF
TRBV11-2	once	TRBJ1-2	TRBD1	TGTGCCAGCAGCCTATCTCCGGGACAGGGTTTTGGTTACACCTTC	CASSLSPGQGFGYTF
TRBV11-2	-	TRBJ2-2	TRBD2	TGTGCCAGCAGCCTAGGACTAGCGGGAGGAAAGACCGGGGAGCTGTTTTTT	CASSLGLAGGKTGELFF
TRBV28	-	TRBJ2-7	TRBD2	TGTGCCAGCAGTTTTTGGAGTAGCGGGAGGGCCTCCCACTACGAGCAGTACTTC	CASSFWSSGRASHYEQYF